What follows are 9 T cell receptor beta chains derived from one specimen sequenced in a study of Graves' ophthalmopathy and Graves' hyperthyroidism (dated by TCRdb to about 2018). Sequencer: Illumina HiSeq 2000. For repertoire sequencing, the TCR beta CDR3 regions were amplified from RNA transcripts. The first round was an RT-PCR using HTBI primers with the Qiagen OneStep RT-PCR kit, and this first round was followed by a second-round multiplex PCR, then size selection and purification. TCRdb trimmed the raw reads at Q25, called clones with MiXCR and kept productive beta chains. A single entry per CDR3 protein holds the most common genes and DNA from its merged rows. Present in this sample are about 150,000 distinct CDR3 sequences, 30% to 45% of which were seen just once. The ten largest clones add up to approximately 5.5% of the sample. Sequenced: peripheral blood. These receptors all come from a woman aged 40 to 49 with Graves' ophthalmopathy. Donor details come from another sample of the same person, matched by shared clones.

As concerns this clonotype: Relative to the germline gene, one junction end is altered; a read error may explain this. The chain joins TRBV28 to TRBJ2-5, with D perhaps TRBD2 (7 bases). Germline CDR1 and CDR2: MDHEN and SYDVKM. The CDR3 is 15 amino acids. CDR3 nucleotide sequence: TGTGCCAGCAGCGGACAGCGGGGAAGGCAAGAAACCCAGTACTTC. It codes for CASSGQRGRQETQYF. Variable domain in full (rest from reference TRBV28 and TRBJ2-5): DVKVTQSSRYLVKRTGEKVFLECVQDMDHENMFWYRQDPGLGLRLIYFSYDVKMKEKGDIPEGYSVSREKKERFSLILESASTNQTSMYLCASSGQRGRQETQYFGPGTRLLVL.

This chain connects TRBV12-3 or TRBV12-4 to TRBJ1-2; tentative D call: TRBD1 (6 bases). Trimming took off 6 bases at V and 4 bases at J, with 15 bases between the two ends. CDR3 size: 14 residues. CDR3 in amino acids: CASRKIGGIYGYTF. The CDR3 DNA reads as TGTGCCAGCAGAAAAATAGGGGGGATCTATGGCTACACCTTC.

This clonotype has at least ten counts. This rearrangement joins TRBV20-1 to TRBJ1-1; D gene uncertain. Trimming cost V 0 bases and J 6 bases, with 17 bases left between them. Germline assignment: CDR1 DFQATT and CDR2 SNEGSKA (reference sequence). The CDR3 covers 15 residues. CDR3 DNA: TGCAGTGCTAGAGATGTAGCCCGCGGGCAGGCTGAAGCTTTCTTT. It encodes CSARDVARGQAEAFF.

The V call is TRBV7-3, the J call TRBJ2-7, with D perhaps being TRBD1 or TRBD2 (6 bases each). CDR3 length: 15 residues. Germline-derived CDR1 and CDR2 are SGHTA and FQGTGA. V dropped 5 bases and J dropped 2 bases, with 16 bases sitting between them. CDR3: CASSPQKGGPYEQYF. The CDR3 bases are TGTGCCAGCAGCCCCCAAAAGGGGGGCCCCTACGAGCAGTACTTC.

The chain has TRBV20-1 and TRBJ1-5; no definite D call. The CDR3 has 15 amino acids. Germline assignment: CDR1 DFQATT and CDR2 SNEGSKA (reference sequence). Trimming took off 0 bases at V and 2 bases at J, with 11 bases between the two ends. CDR3 bases: TGCAGTGCTAGAGATTTTTCGGCGGGCAATCAGCCCCAGCATTTT. Its translation is CSARDFSAGNQPQHF.

The chain links TRBV6-1 to TRBJ2-7; TRBD2 aligns across 9 bases. V shed 6 bases and J 0 bases; nucleotides not matched to a gene: 6. The CDR3 has 15 residues. Germline CDR1 reads MNHNS; CDR2 reads SASEGT. CDR3 amino acids: CASSLLAGTSYEQYF. The CDR3, as DNA: TGTGCCAGCAGCCTTCTAGCGGGAACCTCCTACGAGCAGTACTTC.

The chain has TRBV11-1 and TRBJ2-4; D is perhaps TRBD1 or TRBD2 (5 bases each). V lost 5 bases to trimming and J lost 2 bases, with 16 bases between them. The germline V gene has CDR1 SGHAT and CDR2 FQDESV (reference sequence). The CDR3 totals 16 residues. Here the CDR3 reads CASSTGTLSTKNIQYF. The CDR3 bases are TGTGCCAGCAGCACCGGGACCCTCTCAACCAAAAACATTCAGTACTTC.

This clonotype showed up many times. The chain couples TRBV12-3 or TRBV12-4 to TRBJ1-2, with TRBD1 matching over 9 bases. CDR3 length: 17 residues. The V gene end was trimmed by 5 bases and the J gene end by 0 bases; junction bases not matched to a gene: 10. The CDR3 is CASSLQGARATNYGYTF. CDR3 in DNA: TGTGCCAGCAGTCTACAGGGGGCGAGGGCCACTAACTATGGCTACACCTTC.

The V gene is TRBV11-2, the J gene TRBJ2-7; TRBD2 aligns across 7 bases. Germline-derived CDR1 and CDR2 are SGHAT and FQNNGV. This CDR3 has 19 residues. V was pared by 0 bases and J by 3 bases, with 17 bases of the junction left unmatched. CDR3 sequence reads: CASSLDPRRAGVTSYEQYF. DNA of the CDR3: TGTGCCAGCAGCTTAGACCCCCGTAGGGCGGGAGTAACCAGCTACGAGCAGTACTTC.